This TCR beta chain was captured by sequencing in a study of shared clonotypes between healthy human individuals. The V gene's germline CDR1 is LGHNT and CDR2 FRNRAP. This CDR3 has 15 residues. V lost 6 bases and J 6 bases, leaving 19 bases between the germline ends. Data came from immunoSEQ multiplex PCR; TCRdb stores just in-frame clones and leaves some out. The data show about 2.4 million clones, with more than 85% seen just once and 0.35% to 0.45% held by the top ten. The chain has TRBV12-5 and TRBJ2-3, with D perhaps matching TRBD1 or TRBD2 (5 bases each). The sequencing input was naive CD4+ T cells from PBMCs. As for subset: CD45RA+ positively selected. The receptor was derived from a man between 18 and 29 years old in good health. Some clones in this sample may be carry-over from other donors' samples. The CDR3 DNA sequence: TGTGCTAGTGGAAGGGGACGGACCCGTCCCGATACGCAGTATTTT. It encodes CASGRGRTRPDTQYF.